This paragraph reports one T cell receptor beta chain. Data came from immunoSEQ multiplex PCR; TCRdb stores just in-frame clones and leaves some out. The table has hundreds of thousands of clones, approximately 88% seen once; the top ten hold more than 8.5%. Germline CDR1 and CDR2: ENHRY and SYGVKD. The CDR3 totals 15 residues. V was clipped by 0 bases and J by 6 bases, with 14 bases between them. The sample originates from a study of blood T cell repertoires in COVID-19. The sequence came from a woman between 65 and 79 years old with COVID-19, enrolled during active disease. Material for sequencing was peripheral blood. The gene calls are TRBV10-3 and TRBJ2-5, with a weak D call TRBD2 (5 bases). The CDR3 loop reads CAISESKGERKTQYF. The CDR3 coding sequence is TGTGCCATCAGTGAGTCAAAGGGCGAGCGGAAGACCCAGTACTTC.